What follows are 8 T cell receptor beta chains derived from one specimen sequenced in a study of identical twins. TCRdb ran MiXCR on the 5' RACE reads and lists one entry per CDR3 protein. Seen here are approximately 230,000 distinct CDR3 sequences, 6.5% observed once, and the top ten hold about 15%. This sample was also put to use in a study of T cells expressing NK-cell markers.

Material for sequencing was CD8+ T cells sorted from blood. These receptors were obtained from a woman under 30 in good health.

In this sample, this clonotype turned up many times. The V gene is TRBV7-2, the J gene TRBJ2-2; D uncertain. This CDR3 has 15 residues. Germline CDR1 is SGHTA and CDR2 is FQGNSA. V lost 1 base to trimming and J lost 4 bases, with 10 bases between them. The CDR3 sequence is CASSLVAEITGELFF. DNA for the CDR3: TGTGCCAGCAGCTTAGTTGCGGAGATCACCGGGGAGCTGTTTTTT.

Here the CDR3 reads CASSYNGGSHEQYF. CDR3 sequence (DNA): TGTGCCAGCAGTTACAATGGAGGGAGCCACGAGCAGTACTTC. This chain uses TRBV6-5 with TRBJ2-7; tentatively, D is TRBD2 (6 bases). Germline values: CDR1 MNHEY, CDR2 SVGAGI. This CDR3 is 14 amino acids long. V was shortened by 2 bases and J by 5 bases, with 13 bases between the two germline ends.

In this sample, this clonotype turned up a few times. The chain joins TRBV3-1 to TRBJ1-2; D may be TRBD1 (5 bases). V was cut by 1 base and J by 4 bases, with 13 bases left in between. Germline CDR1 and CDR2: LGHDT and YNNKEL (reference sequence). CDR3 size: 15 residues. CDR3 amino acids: CASSQADSGVYGYTF. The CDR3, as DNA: TGTGCCAGCAGCCAAGCCGACAGCGGCGTCTATGGCTACACCTTC.

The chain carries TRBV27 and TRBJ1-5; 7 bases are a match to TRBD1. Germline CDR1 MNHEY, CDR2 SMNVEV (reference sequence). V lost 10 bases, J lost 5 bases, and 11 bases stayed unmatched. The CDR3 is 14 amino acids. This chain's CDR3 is CATRRGRMDQPQHF. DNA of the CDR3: TGTGCCACTCGGAGGGGGCGAATGGATCAGCCCCAGCATTTT.

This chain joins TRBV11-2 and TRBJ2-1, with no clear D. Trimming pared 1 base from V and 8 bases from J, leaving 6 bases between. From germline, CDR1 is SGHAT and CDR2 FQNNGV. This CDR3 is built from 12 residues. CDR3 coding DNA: TGTGCCAGCAGCTTAGCAAGGGATGAGCAGTTCTTC. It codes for CASSLARDEQFF.

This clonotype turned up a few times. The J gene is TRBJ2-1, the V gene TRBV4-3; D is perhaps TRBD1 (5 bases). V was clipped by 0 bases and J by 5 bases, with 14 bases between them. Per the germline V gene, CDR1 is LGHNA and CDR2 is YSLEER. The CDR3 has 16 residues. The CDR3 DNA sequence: TGCGCCAGCAGCCAAGACCAGGGCCCTCTTAACAATGAGCAGTTCTTC. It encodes CASSQDQGPLNNEQFF.

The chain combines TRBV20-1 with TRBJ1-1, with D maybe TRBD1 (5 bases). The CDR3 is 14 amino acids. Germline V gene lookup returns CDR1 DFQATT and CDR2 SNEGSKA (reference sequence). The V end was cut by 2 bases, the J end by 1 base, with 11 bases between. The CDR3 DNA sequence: TGCAGTGCTAGACGATCAAGGGGGAACACTGAAGCTTTCTTT. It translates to CSARRSRGNTEAFF.

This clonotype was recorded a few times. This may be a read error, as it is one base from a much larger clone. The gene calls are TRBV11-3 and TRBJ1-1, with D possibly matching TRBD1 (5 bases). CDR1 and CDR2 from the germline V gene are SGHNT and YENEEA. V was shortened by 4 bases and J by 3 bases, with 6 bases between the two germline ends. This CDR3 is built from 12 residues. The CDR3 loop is CASSWGDTEAFF. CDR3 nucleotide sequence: TGTGCCAGCAGCTGGGGGGACACTGAAGCTTTCTTT.